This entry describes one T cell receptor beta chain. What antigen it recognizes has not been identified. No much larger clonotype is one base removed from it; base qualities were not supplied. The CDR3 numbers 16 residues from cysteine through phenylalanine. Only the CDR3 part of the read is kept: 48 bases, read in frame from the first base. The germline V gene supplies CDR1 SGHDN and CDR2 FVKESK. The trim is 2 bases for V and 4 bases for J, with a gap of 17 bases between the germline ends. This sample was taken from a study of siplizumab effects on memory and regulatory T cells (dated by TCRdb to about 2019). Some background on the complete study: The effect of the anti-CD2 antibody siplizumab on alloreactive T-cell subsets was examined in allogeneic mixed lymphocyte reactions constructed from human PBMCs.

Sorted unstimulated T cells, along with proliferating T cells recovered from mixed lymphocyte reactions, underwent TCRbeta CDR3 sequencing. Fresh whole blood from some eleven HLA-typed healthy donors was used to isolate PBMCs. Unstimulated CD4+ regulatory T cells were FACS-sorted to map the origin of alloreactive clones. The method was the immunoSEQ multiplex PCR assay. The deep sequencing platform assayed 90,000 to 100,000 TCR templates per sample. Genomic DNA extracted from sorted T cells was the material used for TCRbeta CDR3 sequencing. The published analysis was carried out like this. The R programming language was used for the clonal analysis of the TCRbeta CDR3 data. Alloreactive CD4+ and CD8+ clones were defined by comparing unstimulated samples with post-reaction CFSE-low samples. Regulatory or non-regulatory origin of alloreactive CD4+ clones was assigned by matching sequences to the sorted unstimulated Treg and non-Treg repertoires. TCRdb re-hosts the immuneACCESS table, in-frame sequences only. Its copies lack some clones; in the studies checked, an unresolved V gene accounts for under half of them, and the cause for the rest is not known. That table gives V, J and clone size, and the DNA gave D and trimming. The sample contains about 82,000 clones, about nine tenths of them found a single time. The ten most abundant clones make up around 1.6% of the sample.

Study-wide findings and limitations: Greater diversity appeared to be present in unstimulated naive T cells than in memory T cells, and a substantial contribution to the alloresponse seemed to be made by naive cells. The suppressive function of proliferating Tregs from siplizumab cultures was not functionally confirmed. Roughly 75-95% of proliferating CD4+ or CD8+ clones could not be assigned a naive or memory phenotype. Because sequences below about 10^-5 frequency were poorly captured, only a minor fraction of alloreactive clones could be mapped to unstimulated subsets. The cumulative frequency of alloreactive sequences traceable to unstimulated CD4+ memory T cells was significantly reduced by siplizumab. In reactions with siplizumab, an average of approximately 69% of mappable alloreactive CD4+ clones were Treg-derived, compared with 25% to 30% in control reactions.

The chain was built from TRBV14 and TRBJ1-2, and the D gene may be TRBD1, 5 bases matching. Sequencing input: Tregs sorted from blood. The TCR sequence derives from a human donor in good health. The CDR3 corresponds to CASSQNLWGQGYGYTF. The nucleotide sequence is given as TGTGCCAGCAGCCAAAACCTTTGGGGCCAGGGCTATGGCTACACCTTC.